This T cell receptor beta chain was captured by sequencing in a study of blood T cell repertoires in COVID-19. This clone was seen just once. This table comes from immunoSEQ multiplex PCR, and its TCRdb copy is limited to in-frame clones, with some not included. The sample has roughly 70,000 clones, 80% to 90% seen once; the top ten hold under 4%. Trimming pared 6 bases from V and 5 bases from J, leaving 11 bases between. CDR3 length: 11 amino acids. Looked up from germline, CDR1 is DFQATT and CDR2 is SNEGSKA (reference sequence). Specimen: peripheral blood. The receptor comes from a man aged 50 or older with active COVID-19. The chain employs TRBV20-1 and TRBJ2-7, with a weak D call TRBD1 (5 bases). CDR3 sequence reads: CSAGHGDEQYF. The CDR3 nucleotides read TGCAGTGCCGGACATGGGGACGAGCAGTACTTC.